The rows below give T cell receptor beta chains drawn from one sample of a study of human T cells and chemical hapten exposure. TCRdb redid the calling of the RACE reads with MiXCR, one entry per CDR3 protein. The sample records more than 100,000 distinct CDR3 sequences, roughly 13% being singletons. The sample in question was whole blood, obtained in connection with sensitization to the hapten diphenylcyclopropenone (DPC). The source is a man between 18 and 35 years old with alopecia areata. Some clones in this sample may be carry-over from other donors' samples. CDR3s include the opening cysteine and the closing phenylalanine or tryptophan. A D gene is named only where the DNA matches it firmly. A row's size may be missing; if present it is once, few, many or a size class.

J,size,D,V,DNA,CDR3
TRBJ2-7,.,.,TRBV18,TGTGCCAGCTCACCGGGAGGTACAGGGAGCTCCTACGAGCAGTACTTC,CASSPGGTGSSYEQYF
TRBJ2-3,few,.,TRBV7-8,TGTGCCAGCAGCTTCCCTTTAGGAGGCACAGATACGCAGTATTTT,CASSFPLGGTDTQYF
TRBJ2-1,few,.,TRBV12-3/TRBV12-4,TGTGCCAGCACCGTCGGGTGGGGGAGTGTTGAGCAGTTCTTC,CASTVGWGSVEQFF
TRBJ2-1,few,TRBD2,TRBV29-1,TGCAGCGCCCCTAGGCGGGGGTCGAACAATGAGCAGTTCTTC,CSAPRRGSNNEQFF
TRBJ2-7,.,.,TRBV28,TGTGCCAGCAGTTCATCTCGCGGCTACGAGCAGTACTTC,CASSSSRGYEQYF
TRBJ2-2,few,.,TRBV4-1,TGCGCCAGCAGCATGACTACTTCCACCGGGGAGCTGTTTTTT,CASSMTTSTGELFF
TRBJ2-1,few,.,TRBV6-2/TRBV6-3,TGTGCCAGCAGTTCCCAGGACTACTACAATGAGCAGTTCTTC,CASSSQDYYNEQFF
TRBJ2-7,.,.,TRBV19,TGTGCCAGTAGTATGGGGACTGATCGATACGAGCAGTACTTC,CASSMGTDRYEQYF
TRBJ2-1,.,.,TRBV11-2,TGTGCCAGCAGCTTAGTTTGGACACCCGAATACAATGAGCAGTTCTTC,CASSLVWTPEYNEQFF
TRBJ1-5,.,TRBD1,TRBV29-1,TGCAGCGTTCAACAGGGGGCAGATCAGCCCCAGCATTTT,CSVQQGADQPQHF
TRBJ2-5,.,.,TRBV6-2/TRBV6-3,TGTGCCAGCAGTTCGGGGGAGCGCACCCCAGAGACCCAGTACTTC,CASSSGERTPETQYF
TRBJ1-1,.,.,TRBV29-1,TGCAGCGTTACTCCGGGGGAATTGAACACTGAAGCTTTCTTT,CSVTPGELNTEAFF
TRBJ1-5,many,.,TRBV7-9,TGTGCCAGCAGCTTAGCGATGGGGGGCCAGCCCCAGCATTTT,CASSLAMGGQPQHF
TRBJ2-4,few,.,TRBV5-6,TGTGCCAGCAGCTTGAGGGGTTCCACCAAAAACATTCAGTACTTC,CASSLRGSTKNIQYF
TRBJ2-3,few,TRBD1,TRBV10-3,TGTGCCATCAGTGACAGGACAGGGGCTATTAAAAGCACAGATACGCAGTATTTT,CAISDRTGAIKSTDTQYF
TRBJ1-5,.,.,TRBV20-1,TGCAGTGCGGCCGGCGGAGGGCAGCCCCAGCATTTT,CSAAGGGQPQHF
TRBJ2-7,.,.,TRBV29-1,TGCAGCGTTTCGCAGGCCTCCTACGAGCAGTACTTC,CSVSQASYEQYF